Each of the 17 T cell receptor beta chains below was sequenced from the same sample in a study of siplizumab effects on memory and regulatory T cells. The data were produced by immunoSEQ multiplex PCR, yet TCRdb's version contains in-frame clones alone and is incomplete. The table shows about 120,000 clones, with around 94% occurring only once. Sequenced: non-Treg CD4+ T cells sorted from blood. The receptors were sampled from a human donor in good health.

J is TRBJ1-2 and V is TRBV5-5, with a tentative D call TRBD1 (5 bases). This CDR3 has 13 residues. The germline CDR1 and CDR2 sequences are SGHKS and YYEKEE (reference sequence). With 0 bases removed from V and 8 bases from J, the gap between germline ends came to 11 bases. CDR3 residues: CASSLVTGEGYTF. For the CDR3, the DNA is TGTGCCAGCAGCTTGGTCACAGGCGAGGGCTACACCTTC.

The chain uses TRBV2 and TRBJ2-7, with 9 bases matching TRBD1. The CDR3 contains 18 residues. Germline CDR1 and CDR2: SNHLY and FYNNEI. V dropped 5 bases and J dropped 4; count of bases not matched to a gene: 18. The CDR3 sequence is CASSPRYLSGTGKYEQYF. The CDR3 DNA reads TGTGCCAGCAGTCCACGCTACCTTTCCGGGACAGGGAAGTACGAGCAGTACTTC.

The gene calls are TRBV6-1 and TRBJ2-2; weak D call: TRBD2 (6 bases). The CDR3 has 16 residues. Trimming took off 4 bases at V and 3 bases at J, with 15 bases between the two ends. CDR1 and CDR2 (germline): MNHNS, SASEGT. CDR3 DNA sequence: TGTGCCAGCAGTGTAAACCGGGACTTAGACACCGGGGAGCTGTTTTTT. Protein: CASSVNRDLDTGELFF.

The chain uses TRBV15 and TRBJ2-1; perhaps TRBD1 as D (6 bases). CDR3 length: 15 amino acids. Trimming left V 3 bases short and J 2 bases short, with 11 bases between. Germline CDR1 reads LNHNV; CDR2 reads YYDKDF (reference sequence). The chain's CDR3 is CATSREGGPYNEQFF. CDR3 DNA: TGTGCCACCAGCAGGGAAGGGGGTCCCTACAATGAGCAGTTCTTC.

This clone showed up just once. Other DNA sequences within the sample encode an identical CDR3. This rearrangement joins TRBV7-2 to TRBJ2-7; D unresolved. Germline assignment: CDR1 SGHTA and CDR2 FQGNSA. V lost 1 base and J lost 2, with 6 bases in between. This CDR3 has 13 residues. DNA for the CDR3: TGTGCCAGCAGCTTAGGCAGAGCCTACGAGCAGTACTTC. It specifies CASSLGRAYEQYF.

J is TRBJ1-2 and V is TRBV30; D ambiguous. Germline V gene data show CDR1 as GTSNPN and CDR2 as SVGIG (reference sequence). V lost 2 bases and J 4 bases, leaving 23 bases between the germline ends. The CDR3 loop spans 17 amino acids. The DNA of the CDR3 is TGTGCCTGGAGTACCCCAACCGGAGGCAGATCTCCCTATGGCTACACCTTC. This encodes CAWSTPTGGRSPYGYTF. Looking up the rest from reference TRBV30 and TRBJ1-2 gives the full variable domain: SQTIHQWPATLVQPVGSPLSLECTVEGTSNPNLYWYRQAAGRGLQLLFYSVGIGQISSEVPQNLSASRPQDRQFILSSKKLLLSDSGFYLCAWSTPTGGRSPYGYTFGSGTRLTVV.

This chain uses TRBV18 with TRBJ1-2; possibly TRBD1 for D (5 bases). This CDR3 has 14 residues. With 5 bases removed from V and 0 bases from J, the gap between germline ends came to 10 bases. Germline-derived CDR1 and CDR2 are KGHSH and LQKENI. The CDR3 coding sequence is TGTGCCAGCTCATTCGACAGCCCTAACTATGGCTACACCTTC. Protein: CASSFDSPNYGYTF. Variable domain in full (rest from reference TRBV18 and TRBJ1-2): NAGVMQNPRHLVRRRGQEARLRCSPMKGHSHVYWYRQLPEEGLKFMVYLQKENIIDESGMPKERFSAEFPKEGPSILRIQQVVRGDSAAYFCASSFDSPNYGYTFGSGTRLTVV.

This sequence joins TRBV5-4 and TRBJ2-3; D not resolved. With 6 bases removed from V and 5 bases from J, the gap between germline ends came to 19 bases. The CDR3 covers 15 residues. From germline, CDR1 is SGHNT and CDR2 YYREEE (reference sequence). The DNA for the CDR3 is TGTGCCAGCACCCCAAATGTAGGAGTCGGAGATACGCAGTATTTT. Translated, it gives CASTPNVGVGDTQYF.

The CDR3 sequence: CASSVAPGTGSYGYTF. The CDR3 nucleotides read TGTGCCAGCAGCGTAGCTCCCGGGACAGGCAGCTATGGCTACACCTTC. The chain recombines TRBV9 with TRBJ1-2; 8 nucleotides align to TRBD1. Germline CDR1 SGDLS, CDR2 YYNGEE. V lost 0 bases and J lost 4; bases outside the gene matches: 8. The length of the CDR3 is 16 residues.

There are a few counts of this clone. The rearrangement joins TRBV18 to TRBJ2-5; D is undetermined. The germline gives CDR1 KGHSH, CDR2 LQKENI. The CDR3 loop spans 13 amino acids. Trimming took off 2 bases at V and 2 bases at J, with 6 bases between the two ends. DNA for the CDR3: TGTGCCAGCTCACCAGGGCTGCAAGAGACCCAGTACTTC. Translated, it gives CASSPGLQETQYF.

The V and J genes are TRBV30 and TRBJ2-3; 8 nucleotides agree with TRBD2. V dropped 2 bases and J dropped 3; count of bases not matched to a gene: 7. Germline V gene lookup returns CDR1 GTSNPN and CDR2 SVGIG (reference sequence). The CDR3 spans 15 residues. The CDR3 DNA reads as TGTGCCTGGAGTCTCGGCAGCGGGAGTACAGATACGCAGTATTTT. Its translation: CAWSLGSGSTDTQYF.

The chain is built from TRBV6-4 and TRBJ2-1, with TRBD2 identical over 7 bases. J gave up 0 bases and V 5 bases, and 7 bases lay outside the gene matches. Germline CDR1 is MRHNA and CDR2 is SNTAGT. The CDR3 length is 16 residues. The CDR3 spells CASSSRAGSSYNEQFF. Here the CDR3 DNA reads TGTGCCAGCAGTTCAAGAGCGGGGAGCTCCTACAATGAGCAGTTCTTC.

This chain connects TRBV5-4 to TRBJ2-7; a possible D gene is TRBD2 (5 bases). The CDR3 loop spans 14 amino acids. Trimming took 0 bases from V and 2 from J, leaving 9 bases between them. The V gene's germline CDR1 is SGHNT and CDR2 YYREEE (reference sequence). As DNA, the CDR3 is TGTGCCAGCAGCTTGGATATGACTACCTACGAGCAGTACTTC. Its translation: CASSLDMTTYEQYF.

The chain is built from TRBV18 and TRBJ1-1; D gene unclear. Germline lookup yields CDR1 KGHSH and CDR2 LQKENI. This CDR3 comprises 14 residues. Trimming left V 6 bases short and J 0 bases short, with 11 bases between. CDR3 residues: CASSGADMNTEAFF. CDR3 DNA sequence: TGTGCCAGCTCCGGCGCAGATATGAACACTGAAGCTTTCTTT.

CDR3 amino acids: CASSYSIFPSYEQYF. CDR3 bases: TGTGCCAGCAGTTACTCGATTTTCCCTTCCTACGAGCAGTACTTC. V is TRBV6-6 and J is TRBJ2-7; D unresolved. CDR1 MNHNY and CDR2 SVGAGI come from the germline V gene (reference sequence). The CDR3 runs 15 residues. Trimming took off 0 bases at V and 1 base at J, with 10 bases between the two ends.

The rearrangement joins TRBV28 to TRBJ2-5, with D tentatively TRBD2 (6 bases). Germline values: CDR1 MDHEN, CDR2 SYDVKM. This CDR3 has 14 amino acids. Trimming shortened V by 5 bases and J by 3 bases, and 13 bases separated the two germline ends. This CDR3 is CASSPGGAEETQYF. CDR3 nucleotide sequence: TGTGCCAGCAGTCCCGGGGGTGCGGAAGAGACCCAGTACTTC.

This clone was recorded only once. The sample contains more than one DNA sequence encoding this CDR3. The V gene is TRBV5-1, the J gene TRBJ2-3; D gene unclear. Germline V gives CDR1 SGHRS, CDR2 YFSETQ. This CDR3 has 14 amino acids. V was clipped by 0 bases and J by 2 bases, with 7 bases between them. The CDR3 coding sequence is TGCGCCAGCAGCTTGGGAGAAATCACAGATACGCAGTATTTT. This translates into CASSLGEITDTQYF. The variable domain in full, with the rest retrieved from reference TRBV5-1 and TRBJ2-3, is KAGVTQTPRYLIKTRGQQVTLSCSPISGHRSVSWYQQTPGQGLQFLFEYFSETQRNKGNFPGRFSGRQFSNSRSEMNVSTLELGDSALYLCASSLGEITDTQYFGPGTRLTVL.